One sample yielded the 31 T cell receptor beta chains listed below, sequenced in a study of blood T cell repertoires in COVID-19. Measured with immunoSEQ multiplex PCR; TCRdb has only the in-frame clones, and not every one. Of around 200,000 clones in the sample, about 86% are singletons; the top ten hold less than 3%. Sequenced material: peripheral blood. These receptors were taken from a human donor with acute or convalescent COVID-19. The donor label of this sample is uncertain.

CDR3 sequence (DNA): TGTGCCACCGAGGGGGTGAGAGGGGCCAACGTCCTGACTTTC. Translating it yields CATEGVRGANVLTF. The chain uses TRBV2 and TRBJ2-6; TRBD1 is a possible D gene (6 bases). The CDR3 contains 14 residues. V gave up 10 bases and J gave up 4 bases, with 14 bases separating them. Germline V gives CDR1 SNHLY, CDR2 FYNNEI.

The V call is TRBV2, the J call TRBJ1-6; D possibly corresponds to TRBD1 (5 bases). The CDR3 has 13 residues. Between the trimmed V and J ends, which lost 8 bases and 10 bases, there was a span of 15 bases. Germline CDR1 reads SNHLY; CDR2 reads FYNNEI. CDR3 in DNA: TGTGCCAGCCACCGGCAGGGTGGGTCACCCCTCCACTTT. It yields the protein CASHRQGGSPLHF.

The CDR3 nucleotides are TGTGCCAGCAGTGACAGAGAGGCAGACAGGGGACATGGCTACACCTTC. It is translated as CASSDREADRGHGYTF. The chain recombines TRBV2 with TRBJ1-2; 8 bases are shared with TRBD1. The CDR3 sequence is 16 residues long. J gave up 6 bases and V 3 bases, and 12 bases lay outside the gene matches. Germline V gene sequence: CDR1 SNHLY, CDR2 FYNNEI.

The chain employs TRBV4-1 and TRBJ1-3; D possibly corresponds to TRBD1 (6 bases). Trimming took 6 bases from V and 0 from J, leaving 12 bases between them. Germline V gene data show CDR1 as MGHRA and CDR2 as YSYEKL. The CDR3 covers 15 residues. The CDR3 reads CASRLTGSSGNTIYF. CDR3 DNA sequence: TGCGCCAGCAGGCTTACAGGGAGCTCTGGAAACACCATATATTTT.

In nucleotides, the CDR3 is TGTGCCAGGGTAGGGAGGGCAGCCACCTTC. Translating it yields CARVGRAATF. The chain combines TRBV6-4 with TRBJ1-2; D is uncertain. Germline V CDR1 and CDR2: MRHNA, SNTAGT. The V end lost 9 bases, the J end lost 13 bases, and 15 bases lay between the germline ends. The CDR3 is 10 amino acids.

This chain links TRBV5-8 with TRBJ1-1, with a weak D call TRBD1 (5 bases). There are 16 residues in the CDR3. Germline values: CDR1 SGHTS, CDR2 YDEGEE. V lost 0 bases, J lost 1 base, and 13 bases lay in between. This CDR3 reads CASSLVQVFGNTEAFF. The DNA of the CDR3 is TGTGCCAGCAGCTTGGTACAGGTCTTCGGGAACACTGAAGCTTTCTTT.

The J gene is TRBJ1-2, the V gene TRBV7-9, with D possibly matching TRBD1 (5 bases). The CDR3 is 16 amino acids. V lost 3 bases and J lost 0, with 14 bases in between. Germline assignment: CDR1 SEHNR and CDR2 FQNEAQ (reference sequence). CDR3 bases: TGTGCCAGCAGCTTGAGCCGGGACTTAGCTAACTATGGCTACACCTTC. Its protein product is CASSLSRDLANYGYTF.

CDR3 in DNA: TGTGCCAGCAGCGTTAGTTCCCTCGGGGGGACAGATACGCAGTATTTT. Amino acid sequence: CASSVSSLGGTDTQYF. The chain recombines TRBV9 with TRBJ2-3; TRBD2 matches at 7 bases. V lost 2 bases and J lost 3; bases outside the gene matches: 9. Germline lookup yields CDR1 SGDLS and CDR2 YYNGEE. The CDR3 sequence is 16 residues long.

The CDR3 region is CASSWDTMNTEAFF. Here the CDR3 DNA reads TGTGCCAGCAGTTGGGACACTATGAACACTGAAGCTTTCTTT. This chain joins TRBV6-5 and TRBJ1-1, with a weak D call TRBD1 (6 bases). V shed 4 bases and J shed 0 bases, with 9 bases lying between them. CDR3 length: 14 residues. Germline CDR1 and CDR2: MNHEY and SVGAGI.

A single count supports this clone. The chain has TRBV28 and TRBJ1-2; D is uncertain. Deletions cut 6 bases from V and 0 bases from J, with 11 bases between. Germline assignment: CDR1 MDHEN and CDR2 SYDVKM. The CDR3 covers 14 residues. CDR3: CASSPPGSNYGYTF. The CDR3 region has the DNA TGTGCCAGCAGCCCCCCAGGCTCTAACTATGGCTACACCTTC.

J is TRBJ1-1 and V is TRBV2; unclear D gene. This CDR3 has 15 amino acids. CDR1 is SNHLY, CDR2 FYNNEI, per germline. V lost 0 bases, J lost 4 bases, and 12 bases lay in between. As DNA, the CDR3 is TGTGCCAGCAGTGAAGCGCTGGGAGCGGGCACTGAAGCTTTCTTT. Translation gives CASSEALGAGTEAFF.

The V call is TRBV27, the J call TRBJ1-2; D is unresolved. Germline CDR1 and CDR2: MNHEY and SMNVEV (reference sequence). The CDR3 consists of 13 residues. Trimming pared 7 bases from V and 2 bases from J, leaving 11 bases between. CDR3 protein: CASTSHINYGYTF. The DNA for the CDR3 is TGTGCCAGCACCTCTCACATAAACTATGGCTACACCTTC.

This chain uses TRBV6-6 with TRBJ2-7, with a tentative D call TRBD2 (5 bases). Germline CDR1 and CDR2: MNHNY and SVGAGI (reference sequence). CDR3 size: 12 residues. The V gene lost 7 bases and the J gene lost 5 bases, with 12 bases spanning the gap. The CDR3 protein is CASKSGVNEQYF. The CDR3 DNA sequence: TGTGCCAGCAAGAGCGGAGTTAACGAGCAGTACTTC.

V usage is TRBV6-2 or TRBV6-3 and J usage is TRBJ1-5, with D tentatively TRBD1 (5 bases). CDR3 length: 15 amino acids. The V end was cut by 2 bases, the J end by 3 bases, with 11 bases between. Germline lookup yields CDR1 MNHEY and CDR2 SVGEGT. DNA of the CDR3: TGTGCCAGCAGTTACAAGCAGGGTCTCAATCAGCCCCAGCATTTT. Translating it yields CASSYKQGLNQPQHF.

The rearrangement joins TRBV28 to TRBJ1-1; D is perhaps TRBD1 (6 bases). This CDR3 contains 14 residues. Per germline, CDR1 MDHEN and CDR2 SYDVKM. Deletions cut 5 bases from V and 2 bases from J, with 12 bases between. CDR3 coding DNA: TGTGCCAGCAGTACACCCAGGGGTAACACTGAAGCTTTCTTT. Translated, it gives CASSTPRGNTEAFF.

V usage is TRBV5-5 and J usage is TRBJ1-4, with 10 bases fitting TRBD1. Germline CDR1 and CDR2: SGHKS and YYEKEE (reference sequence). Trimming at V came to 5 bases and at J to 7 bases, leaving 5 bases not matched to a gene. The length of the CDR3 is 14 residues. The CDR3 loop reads CASSPGQGGEKLFF. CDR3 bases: TGTGCCAGCAGTCCCGGACAGGGGGGTGAAAAACTGTTTTTT.

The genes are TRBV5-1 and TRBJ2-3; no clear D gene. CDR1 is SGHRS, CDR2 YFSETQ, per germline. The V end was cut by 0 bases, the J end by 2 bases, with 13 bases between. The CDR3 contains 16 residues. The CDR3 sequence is CASSLGGTHSTDTQYF. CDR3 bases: TGCGCCAGCAGCTTGGGTGGTACCCACTCCACAGATACGCAGTATTTT.

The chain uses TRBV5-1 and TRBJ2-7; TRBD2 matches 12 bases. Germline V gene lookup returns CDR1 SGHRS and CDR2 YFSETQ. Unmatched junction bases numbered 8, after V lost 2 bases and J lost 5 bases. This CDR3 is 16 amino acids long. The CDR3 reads CASSFGTSGSGHEQYF. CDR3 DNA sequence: TGCGCCAGCAGCTTTGGGACTAGCGGGTCGGGCCACGAGCAGTACTTC.

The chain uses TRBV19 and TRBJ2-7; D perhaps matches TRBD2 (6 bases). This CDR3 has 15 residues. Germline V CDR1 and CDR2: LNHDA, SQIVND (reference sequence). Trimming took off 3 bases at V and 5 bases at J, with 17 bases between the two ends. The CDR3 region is CASSMPRGGGDEQYF. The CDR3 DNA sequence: TGTGCCAGTAGTATGCCTCGAGGAGGAGGGGACGAGCAGTACTTC.

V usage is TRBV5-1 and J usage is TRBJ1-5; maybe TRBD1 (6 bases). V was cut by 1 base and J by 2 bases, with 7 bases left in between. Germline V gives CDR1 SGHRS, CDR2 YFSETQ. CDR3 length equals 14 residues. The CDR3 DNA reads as TGCGCCAGCAGCTTGTCAGGGGGCAATCAGCCCCAGCATTTT. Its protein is CASSLSGGNQPQHF.

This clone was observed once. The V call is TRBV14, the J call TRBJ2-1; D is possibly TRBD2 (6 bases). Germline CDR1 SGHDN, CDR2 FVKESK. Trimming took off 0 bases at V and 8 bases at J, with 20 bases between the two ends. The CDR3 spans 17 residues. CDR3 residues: CASSQERGLVSLDEQFF. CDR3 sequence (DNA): TGTGCCAGCAGCCAAGAGCGGGGCCTAGTTTCCCTAGATGAGCAGTTCTTC.

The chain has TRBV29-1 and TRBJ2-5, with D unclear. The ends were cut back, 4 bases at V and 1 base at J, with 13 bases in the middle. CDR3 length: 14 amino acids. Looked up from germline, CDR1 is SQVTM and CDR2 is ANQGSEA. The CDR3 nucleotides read TGCAGCGTTGGGGCTGGTCAGCTCCAAGAGACCCAGTACTTC. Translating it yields CSVGAGQLQETQYF.

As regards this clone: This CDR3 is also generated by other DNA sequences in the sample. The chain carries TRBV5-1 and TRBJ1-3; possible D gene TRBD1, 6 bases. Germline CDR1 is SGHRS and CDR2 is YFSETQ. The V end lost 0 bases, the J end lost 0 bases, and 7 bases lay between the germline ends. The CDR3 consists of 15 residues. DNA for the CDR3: TGCGCCAGCAGCTTGGAAGGGGGCTCTGGAAACACCATATATTTT. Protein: CASSLEGGSGNTIYF. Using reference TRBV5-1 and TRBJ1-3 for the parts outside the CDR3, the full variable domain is KAGVTQTPRYLIKTRGQQVTLSCSPISGHRSVSWYQQTPGQGLQFLFEYFSETQRNKGNFPGRFSGRQFSNSRSEMNVSTLELGDSALYLCASSLEGGSGNTIYFGEGSWLTVV.

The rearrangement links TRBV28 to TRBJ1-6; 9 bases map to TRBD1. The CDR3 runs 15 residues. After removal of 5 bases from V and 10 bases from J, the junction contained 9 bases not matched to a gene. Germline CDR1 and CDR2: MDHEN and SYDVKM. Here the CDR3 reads CASSVPGTGNSPLHF. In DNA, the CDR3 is TGTGCCAGCAGTGTCCCCGGGACAGGGAACTCACCCCTCCACTTT.

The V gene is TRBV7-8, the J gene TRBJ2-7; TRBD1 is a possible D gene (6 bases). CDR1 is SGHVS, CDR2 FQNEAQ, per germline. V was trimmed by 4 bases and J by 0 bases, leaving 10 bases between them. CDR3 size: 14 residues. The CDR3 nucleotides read TGTGCCAGCAGCTCCCGGGACACCTCCTACGAGCAGTACTTC. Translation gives CASSSRDTSYEQYF. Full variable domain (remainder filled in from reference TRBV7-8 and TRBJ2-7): GAGVSQSPRYKVAKRGQDVALRCDPISGHVSLFWYQQALGQGPEFLTYFQNEAQLDKSGLPSDRFFAERPEGSVSTLKIQRTQQEDSAVYLCASSSRDTSYEQYFGPGTRLTVT.

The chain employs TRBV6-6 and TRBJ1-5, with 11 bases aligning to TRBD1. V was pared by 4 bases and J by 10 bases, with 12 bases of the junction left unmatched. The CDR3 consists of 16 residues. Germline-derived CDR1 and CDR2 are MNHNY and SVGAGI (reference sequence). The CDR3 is CASSLGDRGELEPQHF. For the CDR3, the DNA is TGTGCCAGCAGTTTGGGGGACAGGGGGGAATTGGAACCCCAGCATTTT.

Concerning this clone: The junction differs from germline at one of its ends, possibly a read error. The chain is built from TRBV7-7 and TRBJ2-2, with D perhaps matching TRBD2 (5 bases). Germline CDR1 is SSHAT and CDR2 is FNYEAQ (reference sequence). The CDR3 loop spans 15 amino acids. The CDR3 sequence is CASSFGGRETGELFF. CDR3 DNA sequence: TGTGCTAGCAGCTTCGGCGGGCGAGAAACCGGGGAGCTGTTTTTT.

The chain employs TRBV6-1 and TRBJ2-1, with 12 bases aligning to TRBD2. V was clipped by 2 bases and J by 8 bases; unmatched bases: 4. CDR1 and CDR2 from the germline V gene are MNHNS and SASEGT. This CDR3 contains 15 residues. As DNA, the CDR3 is TGTGCCAGCAGTGAACAAGGACTAGCGGGGCATGAGCAGTTCTTC. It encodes CASSEQGLAGHEQFF.

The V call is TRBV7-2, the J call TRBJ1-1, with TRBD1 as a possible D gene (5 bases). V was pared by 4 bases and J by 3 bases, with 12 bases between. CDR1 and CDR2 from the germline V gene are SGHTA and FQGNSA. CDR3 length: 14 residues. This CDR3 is CASSSPPGHTEAFF. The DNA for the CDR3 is TGTGCCAGCAGCTCCCCCCCAGGGCACACTGAAGCTTTCTTT.

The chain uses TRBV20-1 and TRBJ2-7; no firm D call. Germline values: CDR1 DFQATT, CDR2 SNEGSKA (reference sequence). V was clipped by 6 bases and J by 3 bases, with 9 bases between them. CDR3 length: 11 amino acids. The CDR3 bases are TGCAGTGCCCGAAACAGCTACGAGCAGTACTTC. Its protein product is CSARNSYEQYF.

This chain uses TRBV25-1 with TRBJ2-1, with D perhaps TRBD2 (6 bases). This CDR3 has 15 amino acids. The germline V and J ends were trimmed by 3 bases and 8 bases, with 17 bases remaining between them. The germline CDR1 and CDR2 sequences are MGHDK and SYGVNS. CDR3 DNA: TGTGCCAGCAGTGACTGGGCCGGGAGCTTCTATGAGCAGTTCTTC. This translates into CASSDWAGSFYEQFF.